This T cell receptor beta chain was observed in a study of cytomegalovirus exposure and HLA in healthy donors. Study as a whole: From HLA-typed donors, an early data release held around 85 million unique TCRs. Study-wide results and caveats: The authors considered a cluster of highly shared sequence variants likely to be a sequencing artifact. From TCR beta sequences, most subjects' HLA-A and HLA-B alleles were reportedly predicted accurately.

Germline CDR1 reads SGDLS; CDR2 reads YYNGEE. This CDR3 region has 13 residues. V lost 4 bases, J lost 4 bases, and 9 bases lay in between. PCR primers comprised 60 Vbeta and 13 Jbeta primers. Generated by immunoSEQ multiplex PCR, the TCRdb table keeps only in-frame clones and is missing some. The data contain approximately 190,000 clones, 80% of them singletons. Of note for this clone: Its specificity is not known.

This chain links TRBV9 with TRBJ1-5, with D tentatively TRBD1 (6 bases). The sequenced sample was PBMCs. The receptor comes from a man in his forties or fifties in good health and CMV-seropositive. The CDR3 loop reads CASSPTGNQPQHF. CDR3 nucleotide sequence: TGTGCCAGCAGCCCTACAGGGAATCAGCCCCAGCATTTT. Full variable domain (rest looked up from reference TRBV9 and TRBJ1-5): DSGVTQTPKHLITATGQRVTLRCSPRSGDLSVYWYQQSLDQGLQFLIQYYNGEERAKGNILERFSAQQFPDLHSELNLSSLELGDSALYFCASSPTGNQPQHFGDGTRLSIL.